A single sample is the source of the 7 T cell receptor beta chains below, sequenced in a study of shared clonotypes between healthy human individuals. Data came from immunoSEQ multiplex PCR; TCRdb stores just in-frame clones and leaves some out. Among about a million clones listed, 60% to 80% were seen once. Source material: memory CD4+ T cells sorted from blood. The subset is: CD45RA-negative fraction. The source of these receptors is a man between 18 and 29 years old in good health.

The genes are TRBV5-1 and TRBJ2-3, with D uncertain. Germline V gene data show CDR1 as SGHRS and CDR2 as YFSETQ. V lost 4 bases and J lost 3, with 12 bases in between. The CDR3 sequence is 14 residues long. CDR3 DNA: TGCGCCAGCAGCAGAATGTCCCGGACAGATACGCAGTATTTT. Translating gives CASSRMSRTDTQYF.

This chain joins TRBV19 and TRBJ2-2; 10 nucleotides agree with TRBD1. The CDR3 consists of 15 residues. The V segment lost 7 bases and the J segment 1 base; nucleotides outside the gene matches: 3. Germline V gene lookup returns CDR1 LNHDA and CDR2 SQIVND (reference sequence). The DNA of the CDR3 is TGTGCCAGTACCCGGACAGGGGGGAACACCGGGGAGCTGTTTTTT. The encoded protein is CASTRTGGNTGELFF.

The V gene is TRBV2, the J gene TRBJ1-4; D remains unclear. CDR1 SNHLY and CDR2 FYNNEI come from the germline V gene. The V gene lost 10 bases and the J gene lost 0 bases, with 12 bases spanning the gap. The CDR3 loop spans 14 amino acids. Written as DNA, the CDR3 is TGTGCCACCCAACTACGTCCAACTAATGAAAAACTGTTTTTT. It encodes CATQLRPTNEKLFF.

The V call is TRBV28, the J call TRBJ1-6, with TRBD1 matching over 7 bases. The junction had 9 bases not matched to a gene; V was cut back by 6 bases and J by 7 bases. Per the germline V gene, CDR1 is MDHEN and CDR2 is SYDVKM. The CDR3 extends over 15 amino acids. This chain's CDR3 is CASRSDRVSNSPLHF. CDR3 bases: TGTGCCAGCAGGTCCGACAGGGTGAGCAATTCACCCCTCCACTTT.

The chain couples TRBV19 to TRBJ1-5; no definite D call. CDR3 length equals 16 residues. Between the trimmed V and J ends, which lost 3 bases and 0 bases, there was a span of 12 bases. The germline V gene encodes CDR1 LNHDA and CDR2 SQIVND (reference sequence). CDR3 nucleotides: TGTGCCAGTAGTATCGGTTTATGGGCTAGCAATCAGCCCCAGCATTTT. It specifies CASSIGLWASNQPQHF.

This clone has a handful of counts. The V gene is TRBV6-5, the J gene TRBJ2-2, with D possibly matching TRBD1 (5 bases). The CDR3 runs 13 residues. Germline V gene lookup returns CDR1 MNHEY and CDR2 SVGAGI. Trimming pared 9 bases from V and 1 base from J, leaving 9 bases between. The DNA for the CDR3 is TGTGCCAGTACAGGACAGAACACCGGGGAGCTGTTTTTT. Amino acid sequence: CASTGQNTGELFF.

CDR3 coding DNA: TGTGCCAGCTTTCCCGGCGGGGGGGCTGGATCACCCCTCCACTTT. Translated: CASFPGGGAGSPLHF. The rearrangement uses TRBV2 and TRBJ1-6; D possibly corresponds to TRBD1 (6 bases). The CDR3 runs to 15 residues. Germline lookup yields CDR1 SNHLY and CDR2 FYNNEI. Trimming left V 8 bases short and J 10 bases short, with 21 bases between.